The present T cell receptor (beta chain) was sequenced within a study of T-cell reconstitution after alpha-beta-depleted transplantation in children. Germline lookup yields CDR1 SGHRS and CDR2 YFSETQ. J was trimmed by 6 bases and V by 5 bases; bases with no gene match: 8. The CDR3 loop spans 16 amino acids. This clonotype has only a few counts. The TCRbeta library incorporated unique molecular identifiers. TCRdb reprocessed the PCR reads with MiXCR, giving one entry per CDR3 protein. The table has hundreds of thousands of distinct CDR3 sequences, 10% to 15% seen once; the top ten hold 2.2%. Material: PBMCs, mostly from graft donor cells, obtained 360 days after TCRalphabeta/CD19-depleted stem cell transplant. V gene TRBV5-1 combines with J gene TRBJ2-2; 12 bases fit TRBD2. The clonotype comes from a male patient younger than 18 who had a stem cell transplant for acute myeloid leukemia, so the T cells may come from the graft donor. In DNA form, the CDR3 reads TGCGCCAGCAGTTACGGACTAGCGGGAACGTCCGGGGAGCTGTTTTTT. Translated, it gives CASSYGLAGTSGELFF.